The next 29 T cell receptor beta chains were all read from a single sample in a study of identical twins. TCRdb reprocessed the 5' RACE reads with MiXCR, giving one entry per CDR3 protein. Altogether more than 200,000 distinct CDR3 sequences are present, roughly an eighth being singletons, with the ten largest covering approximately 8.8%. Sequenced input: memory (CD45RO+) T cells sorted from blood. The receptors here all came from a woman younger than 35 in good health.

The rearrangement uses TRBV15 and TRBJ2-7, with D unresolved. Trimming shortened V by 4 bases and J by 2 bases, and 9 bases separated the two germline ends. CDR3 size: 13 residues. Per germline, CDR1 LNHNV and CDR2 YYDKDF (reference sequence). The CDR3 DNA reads TGTGCCACCAGCACCCTAACCCCCTACGAGCAGTACTTC. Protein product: CATSTLTPYEQYF.

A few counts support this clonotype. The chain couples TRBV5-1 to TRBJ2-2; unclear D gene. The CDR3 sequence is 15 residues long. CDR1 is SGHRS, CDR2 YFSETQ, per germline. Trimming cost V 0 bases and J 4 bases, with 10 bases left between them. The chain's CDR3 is CASSLGISSTGELFF. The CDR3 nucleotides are TGCGCCAGCAGCTTGGGAATTAGTAGCACCGGGGAGCTGTTTTTT.

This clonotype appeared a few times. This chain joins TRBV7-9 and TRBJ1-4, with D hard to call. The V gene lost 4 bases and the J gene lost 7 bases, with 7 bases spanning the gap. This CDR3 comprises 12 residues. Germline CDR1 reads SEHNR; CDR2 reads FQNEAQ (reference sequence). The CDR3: CASSSRLEKLFF. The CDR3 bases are TGTGCCAGCAGCTCGAGACTTGAAAAACTGTTTTTT.

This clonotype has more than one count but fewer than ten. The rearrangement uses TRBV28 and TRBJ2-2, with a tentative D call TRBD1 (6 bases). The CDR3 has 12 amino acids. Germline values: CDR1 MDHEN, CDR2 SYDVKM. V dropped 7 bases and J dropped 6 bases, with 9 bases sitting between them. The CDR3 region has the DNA TGTGCCAGCACCACAGGGTCCGGGGAGCTGTTTTTT. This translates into CASTTGSGELFF.

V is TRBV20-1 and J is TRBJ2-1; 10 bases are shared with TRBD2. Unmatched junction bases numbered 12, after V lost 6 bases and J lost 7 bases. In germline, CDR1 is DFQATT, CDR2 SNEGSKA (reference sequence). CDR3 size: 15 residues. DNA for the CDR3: TGCAGTGCCCCCGAAGGCAGCGGGAGGGCTAATGAGCAGTTCTTC. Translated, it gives CSAPEGSGRANEQFF.

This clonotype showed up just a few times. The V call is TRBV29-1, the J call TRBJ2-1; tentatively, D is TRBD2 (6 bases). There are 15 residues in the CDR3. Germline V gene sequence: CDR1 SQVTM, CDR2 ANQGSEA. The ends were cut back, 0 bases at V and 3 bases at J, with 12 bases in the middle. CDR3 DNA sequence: TGCAGCGTTGAAGACGGGAGCTGGAACTACAATGAGCAGTTCTTC. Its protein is CSVEDGSWNYNEQFF.

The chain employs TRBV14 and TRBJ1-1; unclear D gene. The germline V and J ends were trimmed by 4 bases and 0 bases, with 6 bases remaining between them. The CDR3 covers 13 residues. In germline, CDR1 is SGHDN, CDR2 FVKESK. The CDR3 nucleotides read TGTGCCAGCAGCCGCTTGATGAACACTGAAGCTTTCTTT. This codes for CASSRLMNTEAFF. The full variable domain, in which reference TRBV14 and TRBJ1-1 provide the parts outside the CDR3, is EAGVTQFPSHSVIEKGQTVTLRCDPISGHDNLYWYRRVMGKEIKFLLHFVKESKQDESGMPNNRFLAERTGGTYSTLKVQPAELEDSGVYFCASSRLMNTEAFFGQGTRLTVV.

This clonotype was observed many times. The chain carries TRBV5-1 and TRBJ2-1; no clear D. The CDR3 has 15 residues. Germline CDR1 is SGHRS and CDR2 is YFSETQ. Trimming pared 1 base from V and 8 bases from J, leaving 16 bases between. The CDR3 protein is CASSLPQGVKDEQFF. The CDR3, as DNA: TGCGCCAGCAGCTTGCCGCAAGGTGTTAAGGATGAGCAGTTCTTC. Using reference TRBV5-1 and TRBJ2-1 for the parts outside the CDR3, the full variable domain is KAGVTQTPRYLIKTRGQQVTLSCSPISGHRSVSWYQQTPGQGLQFLFEYFSETQRNKGNFPGRFSGRQFSNSRSEMNVSTLELGDSALYLCASSLPQGVKDEQFFGPGTRLTVL.

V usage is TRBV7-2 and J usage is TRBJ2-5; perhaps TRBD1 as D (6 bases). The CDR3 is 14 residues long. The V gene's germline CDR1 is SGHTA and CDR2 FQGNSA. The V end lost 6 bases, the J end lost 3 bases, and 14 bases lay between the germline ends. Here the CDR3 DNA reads TGTGCCAGCAGGCAAGGACAGACCAAAGAGACCCAGTACTTC. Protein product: CASRQGQTKETQYF.

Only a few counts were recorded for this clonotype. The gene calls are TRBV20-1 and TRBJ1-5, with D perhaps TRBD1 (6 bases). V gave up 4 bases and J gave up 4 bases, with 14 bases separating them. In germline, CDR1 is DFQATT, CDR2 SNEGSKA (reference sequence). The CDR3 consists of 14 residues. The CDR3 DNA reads TGCAGTGCTACTGGCGCTACAGGGAATCAGCCCCAGCATTTT. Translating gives CSATGATGNQPQHF.

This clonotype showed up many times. The DNA of the CDR3 is TGCAGTGCTGCAGGGGTAGGTGGGAACACTGAAGCTTTCTTT. Translation: CSAAGVGGNTEAFF. The chain uses TRBV20-1 and TRBJ1-1; D is perhaps TRBD1 (6 bases). Germline V CDR1 and CDR2: DFQATT, SNEGSKA (reference sequence). This CDR3 is 14 amino acids long. The V end was cut by 5 bases, the J end by 1 base, with 14 bases between.

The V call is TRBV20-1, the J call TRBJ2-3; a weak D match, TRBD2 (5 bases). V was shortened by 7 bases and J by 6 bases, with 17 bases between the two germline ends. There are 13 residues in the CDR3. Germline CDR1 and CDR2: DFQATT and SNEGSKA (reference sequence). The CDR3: CSGGYALTDTQYF. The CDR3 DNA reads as TGCAGTGGAGGGTACGCATTAACGGATACGCAGTATTTT.

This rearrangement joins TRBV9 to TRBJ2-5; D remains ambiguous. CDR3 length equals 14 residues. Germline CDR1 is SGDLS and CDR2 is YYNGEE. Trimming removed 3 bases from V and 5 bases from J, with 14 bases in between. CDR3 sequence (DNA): TGTGCCAGCAGCGAGACTCCTCGGGTGGAGACCCAGTACTTC. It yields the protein CASSETPRVETQYF.

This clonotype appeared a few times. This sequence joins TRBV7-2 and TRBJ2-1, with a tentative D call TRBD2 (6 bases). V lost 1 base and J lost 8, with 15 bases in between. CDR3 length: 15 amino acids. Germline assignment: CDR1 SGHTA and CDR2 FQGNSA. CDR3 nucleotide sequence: TGTGCCAGCAGCTTAGAGTTAACGGGAGCGGATGAGCAGTTCTTC. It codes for CASSLELTGADEQFF.

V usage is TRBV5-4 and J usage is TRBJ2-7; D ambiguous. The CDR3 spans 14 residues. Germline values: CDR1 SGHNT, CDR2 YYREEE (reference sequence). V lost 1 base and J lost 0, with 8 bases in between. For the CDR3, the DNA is TGTGCCAGCAGCTTGAAGGTGAGCTCCTACGAGCAGTACTTC. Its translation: CASSLKVSSYEQYF.

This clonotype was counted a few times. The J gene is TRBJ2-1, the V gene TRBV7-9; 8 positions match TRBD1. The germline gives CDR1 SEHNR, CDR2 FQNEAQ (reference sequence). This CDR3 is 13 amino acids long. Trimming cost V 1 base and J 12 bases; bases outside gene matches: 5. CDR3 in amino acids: CASSLEMGTGQFF. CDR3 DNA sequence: TGTGCCAGCAGCTTAGAAATGGGGACAGGGCAGTTCTTC.

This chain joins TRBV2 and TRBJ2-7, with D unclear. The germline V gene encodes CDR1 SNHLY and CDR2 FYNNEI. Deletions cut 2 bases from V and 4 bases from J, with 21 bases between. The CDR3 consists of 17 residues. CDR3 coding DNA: TGTGCCAGCAGTGAAAGGTTCGTTGGTGTTGGTGGGTACGAGCAGTACTTC. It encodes CASSERFVGVGGYEQYF.

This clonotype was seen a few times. The CDR3 reads CASSQDPPYEQYF. DNA for the CDR3: TGTGCCAGCAGCCAAGACCCTCCTTACGAGCAGTACTTC. The rearrangement links TRBV3-1 to TRBJ2-7; D unclear. Per germline, CDR1 LGHDT and CDR2 YNNKEL (reference sequence). This CDR3 region has 13 residues. The ends were cut back, 0 bases at V and 4 bases at J, with 7 bases in the middle.

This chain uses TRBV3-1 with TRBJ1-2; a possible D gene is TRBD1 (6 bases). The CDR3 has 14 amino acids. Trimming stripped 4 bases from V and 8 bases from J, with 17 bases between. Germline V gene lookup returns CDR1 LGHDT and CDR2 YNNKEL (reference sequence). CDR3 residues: CASSPSQGRGGYTF. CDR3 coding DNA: TGTGCCAGCAGCCCGTCTCAGGGGCGAGGAGGCTACACCTTC.

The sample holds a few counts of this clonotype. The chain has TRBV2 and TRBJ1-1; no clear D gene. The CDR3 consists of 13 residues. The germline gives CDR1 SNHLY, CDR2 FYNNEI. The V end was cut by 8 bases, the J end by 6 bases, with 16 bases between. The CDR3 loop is CASDGPQSAEAFF. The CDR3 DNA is TGTGCCAGCGACGGCCCCCAAAGCGCTGAAGCTTTCTTT.

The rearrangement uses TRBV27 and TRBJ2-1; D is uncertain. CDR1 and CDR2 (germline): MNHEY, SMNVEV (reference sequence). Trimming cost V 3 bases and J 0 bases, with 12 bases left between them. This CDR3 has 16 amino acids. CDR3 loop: CASSFRLSASYNEQFF. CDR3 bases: TGTGCCAGCAGTTTCCGCTTAAGCGCCTCCTACAATGAGCAGTTCTTC.

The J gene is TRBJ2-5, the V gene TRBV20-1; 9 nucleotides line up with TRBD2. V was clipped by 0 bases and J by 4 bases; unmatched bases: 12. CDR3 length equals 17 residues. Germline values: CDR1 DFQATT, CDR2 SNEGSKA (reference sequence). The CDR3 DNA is TGCAGTGCTAGAGATCTAATCGAAGCGGGGGGATCAGAGACCCAGTACTTC. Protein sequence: CSARDLIEAGGSETQYF.

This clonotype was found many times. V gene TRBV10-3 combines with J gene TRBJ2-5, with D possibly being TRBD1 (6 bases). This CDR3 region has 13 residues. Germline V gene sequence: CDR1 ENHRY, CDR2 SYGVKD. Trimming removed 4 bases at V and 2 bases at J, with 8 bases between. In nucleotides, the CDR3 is TGTGCCATCAGTGTGGGGGCGCAAGAGACCCAGTACTTC. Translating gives CAISVGAQETQYF.

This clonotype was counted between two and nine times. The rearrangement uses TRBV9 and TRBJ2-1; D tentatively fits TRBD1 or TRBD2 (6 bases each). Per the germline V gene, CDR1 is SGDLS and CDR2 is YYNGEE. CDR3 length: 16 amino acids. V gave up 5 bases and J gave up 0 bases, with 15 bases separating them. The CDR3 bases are TGTGCCAGCAGTCGCTTCGGGGGCGCCTCCTACAATGAGCAGTTCTTC. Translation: CASSRFGGASYNEQFF. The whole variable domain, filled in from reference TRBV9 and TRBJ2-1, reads DSGVTQTPKHLITATGQRVTLRCSPRSGDLSVYWYQQSLDQGLQFLIQYYNGEERAKGNILERFSAQQFPDLHSELNLSSLELGDSALYFCASSRFGGASYNEQFFGPGTRLTVL.

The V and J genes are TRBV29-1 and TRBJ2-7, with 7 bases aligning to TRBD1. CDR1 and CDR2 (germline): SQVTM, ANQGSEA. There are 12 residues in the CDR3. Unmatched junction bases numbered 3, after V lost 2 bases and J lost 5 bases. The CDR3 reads CSVEWQGDEQYF. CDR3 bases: TGCAGCGTTGAATGGCAGGGGGACGAGCAGTACTTC.

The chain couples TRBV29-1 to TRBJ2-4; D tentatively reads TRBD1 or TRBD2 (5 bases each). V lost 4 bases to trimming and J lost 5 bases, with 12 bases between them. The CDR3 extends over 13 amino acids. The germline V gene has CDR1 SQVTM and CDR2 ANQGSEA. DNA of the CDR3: TGCAGCGTTGTGGACGGGGCTGAAAACATTCAGTACTTC. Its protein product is CSVVDGAENIQYF. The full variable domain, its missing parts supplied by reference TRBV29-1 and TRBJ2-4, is SAVISQKPSRDICQRGTSLTIQCQVDSQVTMMFWYRQQPGQSLTLIATANQGSEATYESGFVIDKFPISRPNLTFSTLTVSNMSPEDSSIYLCSVVDGAENIQYFGAGTRLSVL.

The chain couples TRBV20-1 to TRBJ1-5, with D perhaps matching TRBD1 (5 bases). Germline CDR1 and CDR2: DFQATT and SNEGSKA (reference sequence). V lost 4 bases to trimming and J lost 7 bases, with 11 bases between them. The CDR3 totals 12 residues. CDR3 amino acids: CSAKDQGQPQHF. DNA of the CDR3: TGCAGTGCTAAAGACCAGGGACAGCCCCAGCATTTT.

This CDR3 is CASSQPGGKNIQYF. The CDR3, as DNA: TGTGCCAGCAGCCAGCCGGGGGGGAAAAACATTCAGTACTTC. V gene TRBV3-1 combines with J gene TRBJ2-4, with TRBD2 identical over 8 bases. Germline V gives CDR1 LGHDT, CDR2 YNNKEL (reference sequence). The CDR3 is made up of 14 amino acids. J was trimmed by 4 bases and V by 3 bases; bases with no gene match: 2.

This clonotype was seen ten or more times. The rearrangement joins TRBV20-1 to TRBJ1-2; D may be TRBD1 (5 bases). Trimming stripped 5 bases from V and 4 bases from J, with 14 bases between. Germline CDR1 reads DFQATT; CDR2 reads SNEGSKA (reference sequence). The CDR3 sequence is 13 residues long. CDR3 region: CSAGDGYSYGYTF. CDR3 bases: TGCAGTGCTGGGGACGGCTACTCCTATGGCTACACCTTC.